This T cell receptor beta chain stems from a study of cytomegalovirus exposure and HLA in healthy donors. Study at large: From about 170 million T cells, an earlier analysis saw 117 million unique TCR beta sequences.

This CDR3 spans 16 amino acids. Losses at the gene ends were 2 bases for V and 3 bases for J; bases not matched to a gene: 8. Germline-derived CDR1 and CDR2 are MGHRA and YSYEKL. Study results and limitations: In all likelihood, a cluster of highly shared sequence variants was a sequencing artifact. The study listed roughly 150 cytomegalovirus-associated TCR beta chains. Previous analysis showed most TCR beta V segments were productive about 87% or about 30% of the time.

PCR employed 60 Vbeta and 13 Jbeta primers. This table comes from immunoSEQ multiplex PCR, and its TCRdb copy is limited to in-frame clones, with some not included. The table shows some 190,000 clones, with 60% to 85% occurring only once. As to this clone: Its antigen is currently unknown.

This chain connects TRBV4-1 to TRBJ2-7; TRBD1 aligns across 9 bases. The TCR originated in a man between 18 and 29 years old in good health and CMV-seronegative. The material sequenced was PBMCs. The chain's CDR3 is CASSQNPTGGLYEQYF. CDR3 bases: TGCGCCAGCAGCCAAAACCCGACAGGGGGACTCTACGAGCAGTACTTC.